The T cell receptor (beta chain) under discussion was sequenced for a study of T-cell memory formation after mild COVID-19 (dated by TCRdb to the early 2020s). For context, the study as a whole: TCR sequence clusters from the two donors were largely donor specific. In a couple of donors, T-cell clones that expanded and contracted after mild COVID-19 were tracked by sequencing TCRalpha and TCRbeta repertoires over time. Two young, previously healthy adult volunteers, one female and one male, were included in the cohort.

The research as a whole found: Some responding clones were found in pre-infection memory, which suggests that pre-existing cross-reactive memory T cells took part in the SARS-CoV-2 response. The study covered only a couple of mild cases, and larger cohorts including severe cases with pre-infection samples were considered necessary. From day 15 to 85, contracting clones showed balanced CD4/CD8 phenotypes, whereas a second wave of clones that expanded from day 15 to 37 leaned towards CD4+. Contracting CD4+ clones appeared mostly in the CM and EM memory subsets, whereas CD8+ clones were enriched in EMRA. SARS-CoV-2 specificity of the second-wave clones peaking on day 37 was not confirmed.

To note about this clonotype: It lacks a known antigen. No much larger clone exists at a distance of one base, and base qualities are not known.

The instrument was an Illumina NovaSeq 6000. cDNA libraries for TCRalpha and TCRbeta were prepared by 5'RACE using constant-segment primers, with sample barcodes and unique molecular identifiers added. RNA was extracted from every sample with Trizol reagent. Amplification of the libraries took two PCR steps, and the second step added a second sample barcode plus Illumina TruSeq adapters. Sequencing of libraries was performed on an Illumina NovaSeq with 2 x 150 bp paired-end reads. Per the original workflow: Demultiplexing of reads and collapsing into UMI-guided consensus sequences were performed with migec v1.2.7. With mixcr v2.1.11, UMI consensuses were aligned to TRA and TRB V and J templates and assembled into clonotypes. Clonotypes were classified as expanded or contracted when called significant by both edgeR and NoisET, with noise models trained on biological replicates. For edgeR calls, the thresholds were a false discovery rate-adjusted p below 0.01 and a log2 fold-change of 1. As an exploratory analysis of dynamics, max-normalized trajectories of the 1000 most abundant clonotypes were examined with PCA combined with hierarchical clustering. Each responding clone was given a CD4 or CD8 phenotype based on the CD4+ and CD8+ repertoires, which had been sequenced separately. TCRdb trimmed the raw reads at Q25, called clones with MiXCR and kept productive beta chains. Rows with one shared CDR3 protein collapse into an entry with the most common genes and DNA. The V and J calls here are based on TCRdb, not the publication. The sample includes more than 450,000 distinct CDR3 sequences, with over 15% observed a single time. 12% of the sample belongs to the ten largest clones.

Ficoll-Paque density gradient centrifugation was used to isolate PBMCs. From cysteine to phenylalanine, the CDR3 is 17 amino acids long. The CDR3 DNA has 51 bases and is translated from base 1. V and J lose 2 bases and 5 bases, and a span of 19 bases separates them. CDR1 LGHDT and CDR2 YNNKEL were looked up in the germline V gene (reference sequence). Sequencing used PBMCs or a T cell subset sorted from them (not recorded which). This sequence was found in an adult woman who had mild COVID-19 (a few samples of this study predate the infection). The sample titles of this study are shuffled in the database, so cell type and time point are left out; the donor was told from shared clones. This sequence uses TRBV3-1 and TRBJ2-1, with no confidently assigned D gene. The CDR3 region reads CASSQPPWSSIDNEQFF. The DNA sequence follows: TGTGCCAGCAGCCAACCCCCTTGGTCTAGTATCGACAATGAGCAGTTCTTC.